The 24 T cell receptor beta chains below were found in one sample sequenced in a study of shared clonotypes between healthy human individuals. Sequencing used immunoSEQ multiplex PCR; TCRdb keeps in-frame clones, though not all of them. Of roughly 2.6 million clones detected, 85% to 95% appear once; the ten largest clones hold over 0.12%. Input material: naive CD4+ T cells sorted from blood. The subset was: CD45RA+ positively selected. The origin of the receptors is a man aged 18 to 30 in good health.

This chain connects TRBV4-3 to TRBJ2-7; 8 positions agree with TRBD1. Per the germline V gene, CDR1 is LGHNA and CDR2 is YSLEER. The J segment lost 2 bases and the V segment lost 0 bases, leaving 6 bases of the junction unmatched. The CDR3 spans 16 residues. The CDR3 region has the DNA TGCGCCAGCAGCCAAGAATTTGGGACAGGAGCCTACGAGCAGTACTTC. This translates into CASSQEFGTGAYEQYF.

CDR3 coding DNA: TGCGCCAGCAGCTTTGACAGGGCTGAAGCTTTCTTT. Residues: CASSFDRAEAFF. The V and J genes are TRBV5-1 and TRBJ1-1, with 7 bases lining up with TRBD1. In germline, CDR1 is SGHRS, CDR2 YFSETQ. The CDR3 has 12 amino acids. After removal of 2 bases from V and 6 bases from J, the junction contained 1 base not matched to a gene. Based on the CDR3 plus reference TRBV5-1 and TRBJ1-1, the full variable domain is KAGVTQTPRYLIKTRGQQVTLSCSPISGHRSVSWYQQTPGQGLQFLFEYFSETQRNKGNFPGRFSGRQFSNSRSEMNVSTLELGDSALYLCASSFDRAEAFFGQGTRLTVV.

The rearrangement links TRBV19 to TRBJ1-6, with D tentatively TRBD1 (6 bases). CDR3 size: 14 residues. Germline V gene lookup returns CDR1 LNHDA and CDR2 SQIVND (reference sequence). Trimming took 0 bases from V and 8 from J, leaving 8 bases between them. CDR3 protein: CASSIDRGYSPLHF. Written as DNA, the CDR3 is TGTGCCAGTAGTATAGACAGGGGTTATTCACCCCTCCACTTT.

This chain uses TRBV6-5 with TRBJ2-7, with TRBD2 as a possible D gene (6 bases). This CDR3 is built from 13 residues. Germline CDR1 reads MNHEY; CDR2 reads SVGAGI. The V gene lost 2 bases and the J gene lost 5 bases, with 10 bases spanning the gap. CDR3 sequence reads: CASSYGGINEQYF. The CDR3 DNA reads TGTGCCAGCAGTTACGGGGGGATCAACGAGCAGTACTTC.

This clone has a single count. The chain links TRBV4-1 to TRBJ2-2, with TRBD2 matching over 9 bases. From germline, CDR1 is MGHRA and CDR2 YSYEKL. Trimming at V came to 2 bases and at J to 3 bases, leaving 1 base not matched to a gene. The CDR3 is made up of 15 amino acids. The CDR3 sequence is CASSQLAGYTGELFF. CDR3 DNA: TGCGCCAGCAGCCAACTAGCGGGGTACACCGGGGAGCTGTTTTTT.

The rearrangement uses TRBV2 and TRBJ2-2; D unclear. The CDR3 length is 15 residues. Germline CDR1 and CDR2: SNHLY and FYNNEI. V was shortened by 6 bases and J by 3 bases, with 14 bases between the two germline ends. The DNA for the CDR3 is TGTGCCAGCAGCGCGAAAATGTGGGACACCGGGGAGCTGTTTTTT. It is translated as CASSAKMWDTGELFF.

Comments on this clone: In the same sample, other DNA sequences code for this CDR3. The J gene is TRBJ1-1, the V gene TRBV7-3, with D perhaps TRBD1 (6 bases). In germline, CDR1 is SGHTA, CDR2 FQGTGA. There are 13 residues in the CDR3. The ends were cut back, 1 base at V and 5 bases at J, with 8 bases in the middle. CDR3 bases: TGTGCCAGCAGCTTAAAGGGGGGGACTGAAGCTTTCTTT. It specifies CASSLKGGTEAFF.

The gene calls are TRBV7-2 and TRBJ2-3; 7 bases align to TRBD2. The J segment lost 5 bases and the V segment lost 1 base, leaving 9 bases of the junction unmatched. Germline V gene sequence: CDR1 SGHTA, CDR2 FQGNSA. This CDR3 is built from 16 residues. CDR3 DNA sequence: TGTGCCAGCAGCTTAGGGTTAAGCGGGAAGGGAGATACGCAGTATTTT. This gives the protein CASSLGLSGKGDTQYF.

J is TRBJ2-3 and V is TRBV7-9; D is undetermined. The CDR3 is made up of 14 amino acids. Germline loops: CDR1 SEHNR, CDR2 FQNEAQ (reference sequence). The V end was cut by 7 bases, the J end by 5 bases, with 16 bases between. The CDR3 reads CASTDTVGIDTQYF. Written as DNA, the CDR3 is TGTGCCAGCACCGATACAGTGGGCATAGATACGCAGTATTTT.

The rearrangement links TRBV5-1 to TRBJ2-7; weak D call: TRBD1 (5 bases). CDR1 is SGHRS, CDR2 YFSETQ, per germline. V was trimmed by 4 bases and J by 2 bases, leaving 16 bases between them. This CDR3 is built from 15 residues. The CDR3 here is CASSRTPDSPYEQYF. In DNA form, the CDR3 reads TGCGCCAGCAGCCGAACACCCGACAGTCCCTACGAGCAGTACTTC.

DNA of the CDR3: TGTGCCAGCAGCGGGGACAGGGGATTCTACGAGCAGTACTTC. It translates to CASSGDRGFYEQYF. The chain joins TRBV2 to TRBJ2-7, with TRBD1 identical over 10 bases. CDR3 length: 14 residues. Germline CDR1 is SNHLY and CDR2 is FYNNEI. With 6 bases clipped from V and 3 bases from J, the junction kept 5 bases outside the gene matches.

The chain is built from TRBV9 and TRBJ1-2; no clear D gene. The V end was cut by 0 bases, the J end by 4 bases, with 10 bases between. Germline loops: CDR1 SGDLS, CDR2 YYNGEE. The CDR3 is 14 amino acids. CDR3 nucleotides: TGTGCCAGCAGCGTAGATACAGCGACCTATGGCTACACCTTC. Protein: CASSVDTATYGYTF.

The rearrangement joins TRBV4-3 to TRBJ1-2; D not certain. Germline lookup yields CDR1 LGHNA and CDR2 YSLEER. V was shortened by 0 bases and J by 4 bases, with 27 bases between the two germline ends. The CDR3 length is 20 residues. Here the CDR3 DNA reads TGCGCCAGCAGCCAAGATTATCCAGCGGGATTACGAGCCCCTTTCTATGGCTACACCTTC. This codes for CASSQDYPAGLRAPFYGYTF.

The V call is TRBV12-5, the J call TRBJ1-2; no clear D. Trimming removed 5 bases at V and 14 bases at J, with 24 bases between. The V gene's germline CDR1 is LGHNT and CDR2 FRNRAP. The CDR3 has 14 amino acids. CDR3 sequence (DNA): TGTGCTAGTGGTCCTGATGGGGAGGCTGCGATGGAAACCTTC. Amino acid sequence: CASGPDGEAAMETF.

The chain has TRBV6-5 and TRBJ1-1, with TRBD1 as a possible D gene (5 bases). The ends were cut back, 3 bases at V and 4 bases at J, with 15 bases in the middle. The CDR3 is 15 residues long. Germline V gene sequence: CDR1 MNHEY, CDR2 SVGAGI. CDR3 sequence: CASSYAWGVGTEAFF. The CDR3 DNA sequence: TGTGCCAGCAGTTATGCGTGGGGGGTAGGCACTGAAGCTTTCTTT.

The table lists this clone with a few counts. The rearrangement joins TRBV6-1 to TRBJ1-5; possibly TRBD1 for D (6 bases). Germline CDR1 reads MNHNS; CDR2 reads SASEGT. The V end lost 4 bases, the J end lost 3 bases, and 13 bases lay between the germline ends. This CDR3 comprises 15 residues. The CDR3 loop is CASSGQGWNNQPQHF. For the CDR3, the DNA is TGTGCCAGCAGTGGCCAGGGGTGGAACAATCAGCCCCAGCATTTT.

The V and J genes are TRBV4-1 and TRBJ2-3; tentatively, D is TRBD2 (7 bases). CDR1 is MGHRA, CDR2 YSYEKL, per germline. The V and J ends lost 8 bases and 1 base respectively, with 19 bases between them. There are 16 residues in the CDR3. The CDR3: CASRGAVGGGTDTQYF. The CDR3 bases are TGCGCCAGCCGGGGGGCGGTAGGGGGAGGCACAGATACGCAGTATTTT.

In its sample, this clone was seen once. The rearrangement uses TRBV4-1 and TRBJ2-2; D is perhaps TRBD1 (7 bases). The CDR3 consists of 18 residues. V was clipped by 4 bases and J by 0 bases, with 18 bases between them. Germline V gene sequence: CDR1 MGHRA, CDR2 YSYEKL. This CDR3 reads CASSRGGGGFSNTGELFF. DNA for the CDR3: TGCGCCAGCAGCCGAGGTGGAGGGGGCTTTTCGAACACCGGGGAGCTGTTTTTT.

The chain carries TRBV10-2 and TRBJ2-3; D is undetermined. The CDR3 covers 13 residues. V lost 5 bases and J lost 0, with 6 bases in between. The germline V gene has CDR1 WSHSY and CDR2 SAAADI. The CDR3 loop reads CASSPASTDTQYF. CDR3 coding DNA: TGCGCCAGCAGTCCCGCTAGCACAGATACGCAGTATTTT.

The CDR3 coding sequence is TGTGCCAGCAGCGTAGGACTAGCGGGAGTCTTGTTTTTCGATGAGCAGTTCTTC. This encodes CASSVGLAGVLFFDEQFF. V usage is TRBV9 and J usage is TRBJ2-1, with 12 bases that match TRBD2. Trimming removed 0 bases from V and 8 bases from J; junction bases left unmatched: 12. Per germline, CDR1 SGDLS and CDR2 YYNGEE. The CDR3 contains 18 residues.

This clone occurred a few times. V usage is TRBV19 and J usage is TRBJ2-2, with TRBD1 matching over 8 bases. CDR1 and CDR2 from the germline V gene are LNHDA and SQIVND (reference sequence). The CDR3 has 14 amino acids. V dropped 8 bases and J dropped 5; count of bases not matched to a gene: 7. The CDR3 DNA sequence: TGTGCCAGTGGCTTGACAGGGGCGACCGGGGAGCTGTTTTTT. It is translated as CASGLTGATGELFF.

The J gene is TRBJ1-2, the V gene TRBV5-4; 8 bases map to TRBD1. Germline V gene sequence: CDR1 SGHNT, CDR2 YYREEE (reference sequence). The CDR3 length is 14 residues. V trimming: 0 bases; J trimming: 6 bases; junction bases outside the gene matches: 4. In nucleotides, the CDR3 is TGTGCCAGCAGCTTGGGGGCACAGGGGGATGGCTACACCTTC. It encodes CASSLGAQGDGYTF.

This clone was observed a single time. The rearrangement uses TRBV5-1 and TRBJ2-5, with 8 bases lining up with TRBD1. This CDR3 comprises 15 residues. V shed 1 base and J 4 bases; nucleotides not matched to a gene: 6. Germline CDR1 is SGHRS and CDR2 is YFSETQ. The CDR3 reads CASSLPRTGPETQYF. The CDR3 bases are TGCGCCAGCAGCTTGCCCCGGACAGGGCCAGAGACCCAGTACTTC.

The V gene is TRBV7-8, the J gene TRBJ2-5; D perhaps matches TRBD2 (6 bases). The germline gives CDR1 SGHVS, CDR2 FQNEAQ. The length of the CDR3 is 20 residues. Trimming took off 2 bases at V and 3 bases at J, with 28 bases between the two ends. The CDR3 loop is CASSLHVRDRDFYKKETQYF. The CDR3 DNA is TGTGCCAGCAGCTTACACGTAAGGGACCGGGACTTCTACAAGAAAGAGACCCAGTACTTC. The entire variable domain, with the rest obtained from reference TRBV7-8 and TRBJ2-5, is as follows: GAGVSQSPRYKVAKRGQDVALRCDPISGHVSLFWYQQALGQGPEFLTYFQNEAQLDKSGLPSDRFFAERPEGSVSTLKIQRTQQEDSAVYLCASSLHVRDRDFYKKETQYFGPGTRLLVL.